These 18 T cell receptor beta chains were all obtained from the same sample, sequenced in a study of cytotoxic CD8 clonotypes in ibrutinib-treated CLL. Using immunoSEQ multiplex PCR, the repertoire was profiled, and TCRdb retains in-frame clones only, with some absent. The sample lists more than 30,000 clones; 69% were seen once. Sequencing was performed on PBMCs, taken before ibrutinib treatment. The receptor source for this set is a human donor with chronic lymphocytic leukemia.

This clone was detected once. This chain uses TRBV5-6 with TRBJ1-5, with D uncertain. V was clipped by 0 bases and J by 6 bases, with 13 bases between them. CDR3 length: 15 residues. Per the germline V gene, CDR1 is SGHDT and CDR2 is YYEEEE. This CDR3 reads CASSLGSQMVQPQHF. In DNA, the CDR3 is TGTGCCAGCAGCTTGGGATCACAGATGGTTCAGCCCCAGCATTTT.

The chain uses TRBV18 and TRBJ2-2, with 8 positions matching TRBD2. Trimming took 3 bases from V and 8 from J; bases not matched to a gene: 11. Germline V gene sequence: CDR1 KGHSH, CDR2 LQKENI. The CDR3 extends over 16 amino acids. CDR3 sequence: CASSPSGSRIAGELFF. The CDR3 bases are TGTGCCAGCTCACCGAGCGGGAGCCGAATAGCGGGGGAGCTGTTTTTT.

The rearrangement joins TRBV11-2 to TRBJ2-3; 11 bases agree with TRBD2. The CDR3 is 15 amino acids. Per germline, CDR1 SGHAT and CDR2 FQNNGV. J gave up 3 bases and V 4 bases, and 3 bases lay outside the gene matches. CDR3: CASSSGLAETDTQYF. In DNA form, the CDR3 reads TGTGCCAGCAGCTCGGGACTAGCGGAGACAGATACGCAGTATTTT.

The V call is TRBV14, the J call TRBJ2-7, with TRBD1 matching 11 bases. Germline V gene data show CDR1 as SGHDN and CDR2 as FVKESK. The junction had 4 bases not matched to a gene; V was cut back by 5 bases and J by 4 bases. The length of the CDR3 is 14 residues. The CDR3 loop reads CASSSGTGGYEQYF. The CDR3 DNA follows: TGTGCCAGCAGCTCCGGGACAGGGGGATACGAGCAGTACTTC. The full variable domain, completed using reference TRBV14 and TRBJ2-7, is EAGVTQFPSHSVIEKGQTVTLRCDPISGHDNLYWYRRVMGKEIKFLLHFVKESKQDESGMPNNRFLAERTGGTYSTLKVQPAELEDSGVYFCASSSGTGGYEQYFGPGTRLTVT.

This rearrangement joins TRBV28 to TRBJ1-5; 8 bases align to TRBD1. The CDR3 covers 17 residues. V lost 8 bases, J lost 0 bases, and 12 bases stayed unmatched. CDR1 and CDR2 (germline): MDHEN, SYDVKM. CDR3 sequence: CASYFPPGQDSNQPQHF. The CDR3, as DNA: TGTGCCAGCTACTTCCCCCCGGGACAGGATAGCAATCAGCCCCAGCATTTT.

The rearrangement links TRBV4-2 to TRBJ1-1, with a possible D match to TRBD1 (5 bases). The CDR3 has 14 amino acids. V was clipped by 5 bases and J by 5 bases, with 15 bases between them. In germline, CDR1 is LGHNA, CDR2 YNFKEQ. CDR3 nucleotide sequence: TGTGCCAGCAGCGCAGCAGGGTTTGATACTGAAGCTTTCTTT. Translation gives CASSAAGFDTEAFF.

The genes are TRBV28 and TRBJ1-1; no clear D. Trimming stripped 5 bases from V and 1 base from J, with 11 bases between. The CDR3 sequence is 14 residues long. CDR1 is MDHEN and CDR2 is SYDVKM in the germline V gene. DNA of the CDR3: TGTGCCAGCAGTCCCGCCGTGGCGAACACTGAAGCTTTCTTT. It yields the protein CASSPAVANTEAFF.

V is TRBV5-1 and J is TRBJ2-3, with D unresolved. V was cut by 2 bases and J by 2 bases, with 24 bases left in between. The CDR3 is 19 amino acids. CDR1 SGHRS and CDR2 YFSETQ come from the germline V gene. CDR3 loop: CASSFGHWWASGHTDTQYF. CDR3 DNA: TGCGCCAGCAGCTTCGGCCATTGGTGGGCCTCGGGCCACACAGATACGCAGTATTTT.

The V and J genes are TRBV27 and TRBJ1-2; D uncertain. V lost 5 bases to trimming and J lost 4 bases, with 11 bases between them. The length of the CDR3 is 13 residues. CDR1 and CDR2 (germline): MNHEY, SMNVEV (reference sequence). CDR3 coding DNA: TGTGCCAGCAGTCTAAATCCTTTCTATGGCTACACCTTC. This encodes CASSLNPFYGYTF.

V gene TRBV19 combines with J gene TRBJ2-5; the D gene is possibly TRBD2 (6 bases). Germline V gene data show CDR1 as LNHDA and CDR2 as SQIVND (reference sequence). Trimming removed 4 bases at V and 3 bases at J, with 18 bases between. The CDR3 extends over 16 amino acids. The CDR3 spells CASSTLIGTGEETQYF. CDR3 coding DNA: TGTGCCAGTAGTACCCTCATCGGGACTGGGGAAGAGACCCAGTACTTC.

This clone occurred a few times. V gene TRBV2 combines with J gene TRBJ2-7; D gene uncertain. Germline V gene data show CDR1 as SNHLY and CDR2 as FYNNEI. The CDR3 has 12 residues. Trimming left V 2 bases short and J 3 bases short, with 5 bases between. CDR3 in amino acids: CASSERGYEQYF. The CDR3 DNA follows: TGTGCCAGCAGTGAACGCGGCTACGAGCAGTACTTC.

The CDR3 nucleotides read TGTGCCAGCAGTGATTATCAGCCCCAGCATTTT. Amino acid sequence: CASSDYQPQHF. This chain links TRBV6-1 with TRBJ1-5; D gene unclear. Trimming removed 3 bases at V and 5 bases at J, with 2 bases between. CDR1 MNHNS and CDR2 SASEGT come from the germline V gene. The CDR3 runs to 11 residues.

J is TRBJ2-3 and V is TRBV27; no definite D call. V was trimmed by 6 bases and J by 0 bases, leaving 7 bases between them. Germline values: CDR1 MNHEY, CDR2 SMNVEV (reference sequence). CDR3 length: 13 amino acids. The CDR3 reads CASRRASTDTQYF. The CDR3 region has the DNA TGTGCCAGCAGACGCGCAAGCACAGATACGCAGTATTTT.

V is TRBV7-8 and J is TRBJ1-3, with a possible D match to TRBD1 (6 bases). CDR3 size: 14 residues. Trimming took 5 bases from V and 3 from J, leaving 11 bases between them. From germline, CDR1 is SGHVS and CDR2 FQNEAQ. The CDR3 is CASSITGSGNTIYF. The CDR3 nucleotides are TGTGCCAGCAGCATAACAGGGAGTGGAAACACCATATATTTT.

V gene TRBV7-9 combines with J gene TRBJ2-5; TRBD1 aligns across 8 bases. Germline CDR1 and CDR2: SEHNR and FQNEAQ (reference sequence). The length of the CDR3 is 15 residues. J gave up 2 bases and V 5 bases, and 7 bases lay outside the gene matches. CDR3: CASSKTGAPQETQYF. In DNA form, the CDR3 reads TGTGCCAGCAGCAAGACAGGGGCTCCGCAAGAGACCCAGTACTTC.

The genes are TRBV4-1 and TRBJ2-1; D is possibly TRBD1 (6 bases). Deletions cut 2 bases from V and 0 bases from J, with 17 bases between. Per germline, CDR1 MGHRA and CDR2 YSYEKL. The CDR3 consists of 18 residues. The chain's CDR3 is CASSQRDRQDLSYNEQFF. The CDR3 nucleotides are TGCGCCAGCAGCCAAAGAGACAGGCAGGACCTCTCCTACAATGAGCAGTTCTTC.

This chain connects TRBV7-9 to TRBJ2-2; TRBD1 matches 7 bases. The CDR3 covers 15 residues. Trimming at V came to 3 bases and at J to 6 bases, leaving 7 bases not matched to a gene. CDR1 and CDR2 (germline): SEHNR, FQNEAQ (reference sequence). CDR3 bases: TGTGCCAGCAGCTTCGGACAGGAGTCCGCCGGGGAGCTGTTTTTT. Its translation is CASSFGQESAGELFF. The full variable domain, with the rest looked up from reference TRBV7-9 and TRBJ2-2, is DTGVSQNPRHKITKRGQNVTFRCDPISEHNRLYWYRQTLGQGPEFLTYFQNEAQLEKSRLLSDRFSAERPKGSFSTLEIQRTEQGDSAMYLCASSFGQESAGELFFGEGSRLTVL.

This clone has just a few counts. The chain has TRBV18 and TRBJ2-5; possibly TRBD1 for D (7 bases). Per germline, CDR1 KGHSH and CDR2 LQKENI. This CDR3 is 16 amino acids long. Deletions cut 3 bases from V and 5 bases from J, with 19 bases between. Written as DNA, the CDR3 is TGTGCCAGCTCACCTAGTCAGGGGGGTTTCACCGAGACCCAGTACTTC. Translated, it gives CASSPSQGGFTETQYF.